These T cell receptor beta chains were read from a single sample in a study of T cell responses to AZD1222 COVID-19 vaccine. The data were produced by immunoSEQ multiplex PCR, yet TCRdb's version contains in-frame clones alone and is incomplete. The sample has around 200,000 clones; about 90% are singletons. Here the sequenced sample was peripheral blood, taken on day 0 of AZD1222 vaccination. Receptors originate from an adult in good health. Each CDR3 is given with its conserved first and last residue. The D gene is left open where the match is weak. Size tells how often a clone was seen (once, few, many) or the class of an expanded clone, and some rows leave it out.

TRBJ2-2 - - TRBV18 TGTGCCAGCTCACGAGACAGCCGCGGTACGAACACCGGGGAGCTGTTTTTT CASSRDSRGTNTGELFF
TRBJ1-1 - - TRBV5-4 TGTGCCAGCAGCTCAAGCACTGAAGCTTTCTTT CASSSSTEAFF
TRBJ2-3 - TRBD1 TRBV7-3 TGTGCCAGCAGCTCTAGACAGGGCTGGGCAGATACGCAGTATTTT CASSSRQGWADTQYF
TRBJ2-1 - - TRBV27 TGTGCCAGCGCTTCCGGGACCGCCGACAATGAGCAGTTCTTC CASASGTADNEQFF
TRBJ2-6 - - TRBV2 TGTGCCAGCAGGTGGGCATCGAGCTCTGGGGCCAACGTCCTGACTTTC CASRWASSSGANVLTF
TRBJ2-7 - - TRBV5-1 TGCGCCAGCAGCTTGGTCCCAGGGTCCTACGAGCAGTACTTC CASSLVPGSYEQYF
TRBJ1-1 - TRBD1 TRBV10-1 TGCGCCAGCAGTGATCAGACAGGGAAGACTGAAGCTTTCTTT CASSDQTGKTEAFF
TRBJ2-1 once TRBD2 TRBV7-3 TGTGCCAGCAGCTTAGCGGGAGCAGCCTACAATGAGCAGTTCTTC CASSLAGAAYNEQFF
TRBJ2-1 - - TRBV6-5 TGTGCCAGCAGTTACTCGGGTGGGGGGCTTTACAATGAGCAGTTCTTC CASSYSGGGLYNEQFF
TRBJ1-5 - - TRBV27 TGTGCCAGCAGTTCCAACCTTGGTCAGCCCCAGCATTTT CASSSNLGQPQHF
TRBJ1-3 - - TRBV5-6 TGTGCCAGCAGCTTGATCAGGGGAGGTGGAAACACCATATATTTT CASSLIRGGGNTIYF
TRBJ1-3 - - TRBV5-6 TGTGCCAGCAGCGGGCTACAATTACCCAGCTCTGGAAACACCATATATTTT CASSGLQLPSSGNTIYF
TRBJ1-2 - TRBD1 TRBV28 TGTGCCAGCAGTTGGGACAGGGGCCCCGCTAACTATGGCTACACCTTC CASSWDRGPANYGYTF